The 12 T cell receptor beta chains presented below share a single source sample, sequenced in a study of blood T cell repertoires in COVID-19. Produced via immunoSEQ multiplex PCR; TCRdb's table is partial and in-frame only. The table records more than 130,000 clones, more than 80% of them present only once. Sequenced sample: peripheral blood. The receptors shown here come from a woman aged 80 or over in a cohort sampled during active or convalescent COVID-19.

V is TRBV13 and J is TRBJ2-1, with 9 positions matching TRBD2. With V trimmed by 0 bases and J by 11 bases, 11 bases remained unmatched. The CDR3 is 16 residues long. Germline lookup yields CDR1 PRHDT and CDR2 FYEKMQ (reference sequence). In DNA form, the CDR3 reads TGTGCCAGCAGCTTAGGCGGGGGGACTAGCCCGATTAAGCAGTTCTTC. Translation: CASSLGGGTSPIKQFF.

In DNA, the CDR3 is TGTGCCAGCCTAAGCGGGGGTTTTACAGATACGCAGTATTTT. This translates into CASLSGGFTDTQYF. The chain joins TRBV7-2 to TRBJ2-3; 8 bases match TRBD2. Germline trimming cut 8 bases from V and 3 bases from J; bases unmatched to any gene: 7. The CDR3 is 14 residues long. Germline V lookup: CDR1 SGHTA, CDR2 FQGNSA.

CDR3 loop: CASSQGQGGNQPQHF. The CDR3 DNA reads TGCGCCAGCAGCCAAGGACAGGGGGGCAATCAGCCCCAGCATTTT. V gene TRBV4-1 combines with J gene TRBJ1-5; 9 positions match TRBD1. CDR1 MGHRA and CDR2 YSYEKL come from the germline V gene. V shed 1 base, J shed 2 bases, and the junction held 0 bases outside the gene matches. This CDR3 is built from 15 residues.

V and J are TRBV5-1 and TRBJ2-6; D is unclear. Trimming pared 2 bases from V and 2 bases from J, leaving 8 bases between. Germline V gene data show CDR1 as SGHRS and CDR2 as YFSETQ. There are 15 residues in the CDR3. The CDR3 region is CASSLDNPGANVLTF. The CDR3 DNA follows: TGCGCCAGCAGCTTAGACAATCCTGGGGCCAACGTCCTGACTTTC.

V is TRBV6-4 and J is TRBJ1-6; D uncertain. V was clipped by 0 bases and J by 6 bases, with 9 bases between them. This CDR3 contains 15 residues. Germline CDR1 is MRHNA and CDR2 is SNTAGT. CDR3 in amino acids: CASSDSSFGNSPLHF. CDR3 nucleotides: TGTGCCAGCAGTGACTCGAGTTTTGGTAATTCACCCCTCCACTTT.

The chain combines TRBV7-9 with TRBJ1-1, with 7 bases matching TRBD1. The CDR3 loop spans 14 amino acids. CDR1 is SEHNR and CDR2 is FQNEAQ in the germline V gene (reference sequence). Trimming removed 5 bases from V and 1 base from J; junction bases left unmatched: 4. The CDR3 bases are TGTGCCAGCAGCCCCGGGACAGCGAACACTGAAGCTTTCTTT. Translated: CASSPGTANTEAFF.

J is TRBJ1-2 and V is TRBV9; possibly TRBD1 for D (6 bases). Germline V gene data show CDR1 as SGDLS and CDR2 as YYNGEE. V lost 1 base and J 8 bases, leaving 15 bases between the germline ends. The CDR3 is 14 residues long. Here the CDR3 DNA reads TGTGCCAGCAGCGTATCGGCAGGGGATATAGGCTACACCTTC. It encodes CASSVSAGDIGYTF.

This clone showed up just a few times. The V gene is TRBV7-8, the J gene TRBJ1-5, with D tentatively TRBD1 (5 bases). The CDR3 extends over 17 amino acids. From germline, CDR1 is SGHVS and CDR2 FQNEAQ. Trimming left V 1 base short and J 0 bases short, with 13 bases between. The CDR3 loop reads CASSLGHGGGSNQPQHF. The CDR3 DNA is TGTGCCAGCAGCTTAGGGCATGGGGGAGGTAGCAATCAGCCCCAGCATTTT. Supplemented by reference TRBV7-8 and TRBJ1-5, the full variable domain reads GAGVSQSPRYKVAKRGQDVALRCDPISGHVSLFWYQQALGQGPEFLTYFQNEAQLDKSGLPSDRFFAERPEGSVSTLKIQRTQQEDSAVYLCASSLGHGGGSNQPQHFGDGTRLSIL.

The CDR3 DNA reads as TGTGCCAGTAGTTCGGCAGGGAGGAGCAATCAGCCCCAGCATTTT. It translates to CASSSAGRSNQPQHF. V is TRBV19 and J is TRBJ1-5; possible D gene TRBD1, 5 bases. V was pared by 5 bases and J by 1 base, with 12 bases between. Germline loops: CDR1 LNHDA, CDR2 SQIVND (reference sequence). This CDR3 has 15 residues.

This clone was counted between two and nine times. This chain links TRBV10-1 with TRBJ1-4, with D tentatively TRBD1 (5 bases). The germline gives CDR1 WNHNN, CDR2 SYGVQD (reference sequence). Trimming stripped 2 bases from V and 0 bases from J, with 22 bases between. The CDR3 is made up of 20 amino acids. The CDR3 reads CASSEGLDSKRPTTNEKLFF. The DNA for the CDR3 is TGCGCCAGCAGTGAGGGGTTAGACAGCAAACGACCAACAACTAATGAAAAACTGTTTTTT.

The chain is built from TRBV7-6 and TRBJ2-1; TRBD1 matches at 9 bases. This CDR3 comprises 20 residues. After removal of 5 bases from V and 3 bases from J, the junction contained 20 bases not matched to a gene. In germline, CDR1 is SGHVS, CDR2 FNYEAQ. This CDR3 is CASSRGTGLSQIPGYNEQFF. As DNA, the CDR3 is TGTGCCAGCAGCCGAGGGACAGGGCTTTCCCAAATCCCAGGCTACAATGAGCAGTTCTTC. Full variable domain (missing parts from reference TRBV7-6 and TRBJ2-1): GAGVSQSPRYKVTKRGQDVALRCDPISGHVSLYWYRQALGQGPEFLTYFNYEAQQDKSGLPNDRFSAERPEGSISTLTIQRTEQRDSAMYRCASSRGTGLSQIPGYNEQFFGPGTRLTVL.

This clone has a handful of counts. V usage is TRBV6-1 and J usage is TRBJ2-7; D is undetermined. The germline gives CDR1 MNHNS, CDR2 SASEGT. This CDR3 is built from 11 residues. V was cut by 3 bases and J by 7 bases, with 7 bases left in between. This CDR3 is CASSDRLEQYF. In DNA form, the CDR3 reads TGTGCCAGCAGTGATCGACTTGAGCAGTACTTC.